This T cell receptor beta chain was recovered during a study of T cell changes during pregnancy in multiple sclerosis. Unmatched junction bases numbered 7, after V lost 6 bases and J lost 3 bases. The CDR3 has 14 residues. The germline V gene encodes CDR1 LNHDA and CDR2 SQIVND (reference sequence). Profiled with immunoSEQ multiplex PCR; TCRdb holds only in-frame clones, not every one. The data hold approximately 100,000 clones, with 91% observed a single time. The sequence derives from a female donor with multiple sclerosis, enrolled in a pregnancy study. The chain uses TRBV19 and TRBJ2-7; 8 bases are a match to TRBD2. This material consisted of peripheral blood, taken in the second trimester of pregnancy. The CDR3 DNA reads as TGTGCCAGTAGCCCACTAGCGGCTGTCTACGAGCAGTACTTC. As protein: CASSPLAAVYEQYF.